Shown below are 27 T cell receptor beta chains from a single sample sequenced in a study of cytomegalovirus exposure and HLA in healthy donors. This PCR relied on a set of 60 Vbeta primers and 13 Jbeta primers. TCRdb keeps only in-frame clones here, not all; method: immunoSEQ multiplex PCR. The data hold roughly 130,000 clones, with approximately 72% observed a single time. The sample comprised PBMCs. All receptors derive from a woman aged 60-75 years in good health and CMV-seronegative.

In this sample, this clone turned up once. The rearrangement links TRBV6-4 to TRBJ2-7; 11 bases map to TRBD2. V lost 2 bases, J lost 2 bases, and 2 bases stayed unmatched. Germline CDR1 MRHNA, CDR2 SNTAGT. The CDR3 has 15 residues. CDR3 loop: CASSDPTSGTYEQYF. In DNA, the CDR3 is TGTGCCAGCAGTGACCCGACTAGCGGGACCTACGAGCAGTACTTC.

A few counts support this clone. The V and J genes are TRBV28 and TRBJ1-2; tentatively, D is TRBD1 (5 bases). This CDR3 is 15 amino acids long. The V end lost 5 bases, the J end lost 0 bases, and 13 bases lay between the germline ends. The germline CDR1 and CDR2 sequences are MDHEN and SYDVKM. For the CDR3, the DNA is TGTGCCAGCAGTGCAAGGGGCCACCCTAACTATGGCTACACCTTC. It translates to CASSARGHPNYGYTF.

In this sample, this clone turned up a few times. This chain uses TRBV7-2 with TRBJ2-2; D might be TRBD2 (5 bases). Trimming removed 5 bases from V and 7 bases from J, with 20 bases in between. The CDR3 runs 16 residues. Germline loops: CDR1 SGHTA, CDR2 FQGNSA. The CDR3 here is CASSPEYGIRGGELFF. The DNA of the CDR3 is TGTGCCAGCAGCCCGGAATATGGCATTCGGGGCGGGGAGCTGTTTTTT.

CDR3 DNA: TGTGCCAGCAGCTTAGACAGGGACGAGCAGTACTTC. This translates into CASSLDRDEQYF. The chain uses TRBV7-8 and TRBJ2-7; maybe TRBD1 (6 bases). Germline lookup yields CDR1 SGHVS and CDR2 FQNEAQ. The V end lost 1 base, the J end lost 5 bases, and 6 bases lay between the germline ends. The CDR3 has 12 amino acids. The full variable domain, completed using reference TRBV7-8 and TRBJ2-7, is GAGVSQSPRYKVAKRGQDVALRCDPISGHVSLFWYQQALGQGPEFLTYFQNEAQLDKSGLPSDRFFAERPEGSVSTLKIQRTQQEDSAVYLCASSLDRDEQYFGPGTRLTVT.

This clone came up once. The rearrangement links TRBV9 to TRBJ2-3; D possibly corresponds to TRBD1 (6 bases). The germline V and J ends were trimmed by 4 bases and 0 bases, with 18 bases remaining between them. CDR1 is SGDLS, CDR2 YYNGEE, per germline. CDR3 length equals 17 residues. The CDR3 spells CASSKNSGASSTDTQYF. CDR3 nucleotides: TGTGCCAGCAGCAAAAACTCAGGGGCCTCTAGCACAGATACGCAGTATTTT.

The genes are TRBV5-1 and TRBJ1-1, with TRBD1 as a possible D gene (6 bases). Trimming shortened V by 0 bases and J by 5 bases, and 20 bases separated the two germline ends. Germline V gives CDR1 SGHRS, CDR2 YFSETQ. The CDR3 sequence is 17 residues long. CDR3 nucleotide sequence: TGCGCCAGCAGCTTGGGATTCACGGGGGGCGCTACGACTGAAGCTTTCTTT. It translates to CASSLGFTGGATTEAFF.

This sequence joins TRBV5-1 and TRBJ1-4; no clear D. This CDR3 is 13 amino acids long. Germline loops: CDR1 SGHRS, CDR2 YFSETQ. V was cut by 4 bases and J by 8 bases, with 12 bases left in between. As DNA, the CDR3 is TGCGCCAGCAGCAAGGACGGGAAGGAAAAACTGTTTTTT. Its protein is CASSKDGKEKLFF. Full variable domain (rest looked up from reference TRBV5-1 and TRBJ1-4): KAGVTQTPRYLIKTRGQQVTLSCSPISGHRSVSWYQQTPGQGLQFLFEYFSETQRNKGNFPGRFSGRQFSNSRSEMNVSTLELGDSALYLCASSKDGKEKLFFGSGTQLSVL.

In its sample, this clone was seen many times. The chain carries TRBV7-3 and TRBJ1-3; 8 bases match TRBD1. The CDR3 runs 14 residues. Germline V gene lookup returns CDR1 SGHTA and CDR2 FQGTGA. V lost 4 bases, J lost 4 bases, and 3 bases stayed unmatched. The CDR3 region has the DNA TGTGCCAGCAGCTCTGGGACAGGAGGAAACACCATATATTTT. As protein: CASSSGTGGNTIYF.

The CDR3 is CSVAQGGSTEAFF. DNA of the CDR3: TGCAGCGTCGCACAGGGGGGGAGCACTGAAGCTTTCTTT. The rearrangement links TRBV29-1 to TRBJ1-1, with 8 bases that match TRBD1. Per the germline V gene, CDR1 is SQVTM and CDR2 is ANQGSEA. J lost 4 bases, V lost 6 bases, and 7 bases had no gene match. The CDR3 is made up of 13 amino acids.

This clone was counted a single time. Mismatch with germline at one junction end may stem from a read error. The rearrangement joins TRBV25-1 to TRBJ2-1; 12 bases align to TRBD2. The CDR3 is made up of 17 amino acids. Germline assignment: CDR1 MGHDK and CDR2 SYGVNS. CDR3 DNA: TGTGCCAGCAGTGCCCCTCGGACTAGCGGGGCCTATAATGAGCAGTTCTTC. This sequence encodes CASSAPRTSGAYNEQFF.

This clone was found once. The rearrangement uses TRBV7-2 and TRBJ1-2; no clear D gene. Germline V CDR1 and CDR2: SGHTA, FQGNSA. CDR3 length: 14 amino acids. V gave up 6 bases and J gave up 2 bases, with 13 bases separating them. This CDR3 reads CASSPGSGNYGYTF. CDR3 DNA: TGTGCCAGCAGTCCCGGGTCCGGAAACTATGGCTACACCTTC.

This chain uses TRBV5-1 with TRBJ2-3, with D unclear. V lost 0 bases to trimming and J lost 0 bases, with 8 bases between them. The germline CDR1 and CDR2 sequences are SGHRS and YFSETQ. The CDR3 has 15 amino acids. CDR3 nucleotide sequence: TGCGCCAGCAGCTTGGCCCTTTCTAGCACAGATACGCAGTATTTT. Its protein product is CASSLALSSTDTQYF.

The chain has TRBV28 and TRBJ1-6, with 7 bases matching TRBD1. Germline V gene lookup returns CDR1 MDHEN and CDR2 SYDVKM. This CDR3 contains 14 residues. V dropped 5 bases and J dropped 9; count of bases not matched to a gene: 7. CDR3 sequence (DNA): TGTGCCAGCAGTAGACAGGGTAGCGGTTCACCCCTCCACTTT. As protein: CASSRQGSGSPLHF. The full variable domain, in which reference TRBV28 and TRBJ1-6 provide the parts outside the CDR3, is DVKVTQSSRYLVKRTGEKVFLECVQDMDHENMFWYRQDPGLGLRLIYFSYDVKMKEKGDIPEGYSVSREKKERFSLILESASTNQTSMYLCASSRQGSGSPLHFGNGTRLTVT.

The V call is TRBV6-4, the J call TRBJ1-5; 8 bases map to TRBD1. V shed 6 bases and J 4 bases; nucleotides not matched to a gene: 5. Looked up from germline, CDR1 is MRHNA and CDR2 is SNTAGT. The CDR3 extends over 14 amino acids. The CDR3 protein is CASRTGVWNQPQHF. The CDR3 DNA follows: TGTGCCAGCAGGACAGGGGTTTGGAATCAGCCCCAGCATTTT.

This CDR3 reads CASSDRGGNSYEQYF. The DNA of the CDR3 is TGTGCCAGCAGCGACAGGGGGGGAAACTCCTACGAGCAGTACTTC. This chain connects TRBV6-5 to TRBJ2-7; 9 bases align to TRBD1. CDR3 length: 15 residues. CDR1 and CDR2 from the germline V gene are MNHEY and SVGAGI. The ends lost 6 bases at V and 0 bases at J; junction bases unmatched: 6.

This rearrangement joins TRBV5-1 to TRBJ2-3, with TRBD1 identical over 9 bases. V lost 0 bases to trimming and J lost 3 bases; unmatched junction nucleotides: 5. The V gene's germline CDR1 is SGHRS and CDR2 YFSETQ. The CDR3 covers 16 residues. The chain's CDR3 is CASSLGTGDWTDTQYF. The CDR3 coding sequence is TGCGCCAGCAGCTTGGGGACAGGGGATTGGACAGATACGCAGTATTTT.

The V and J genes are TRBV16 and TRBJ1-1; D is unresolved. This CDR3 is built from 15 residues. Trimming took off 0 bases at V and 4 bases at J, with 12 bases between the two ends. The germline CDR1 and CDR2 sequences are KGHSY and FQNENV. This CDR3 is CASSQSGHGGTEAFF. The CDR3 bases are TGTGCCAGCAGCCAATCTGGGCATGGTGGCACTGAAGCTTTCTTT.

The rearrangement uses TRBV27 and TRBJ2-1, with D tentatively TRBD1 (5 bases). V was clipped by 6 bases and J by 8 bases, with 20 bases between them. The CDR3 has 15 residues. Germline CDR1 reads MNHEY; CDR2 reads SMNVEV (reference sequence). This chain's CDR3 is CASSRVGVYGDEQFF. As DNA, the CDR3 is TGTGCCAGCAGCCGGGTAGGGGTCTATGGCGATGAGCAGTTCTTC.

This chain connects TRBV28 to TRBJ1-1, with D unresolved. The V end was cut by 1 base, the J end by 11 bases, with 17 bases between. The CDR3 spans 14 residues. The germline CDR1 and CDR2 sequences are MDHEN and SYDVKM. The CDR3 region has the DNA TGTGCCAGCAGTTTATCGGGAGGACTGGGTTGGGCTTTCTTT. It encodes CASSLSGGLGWAFF.

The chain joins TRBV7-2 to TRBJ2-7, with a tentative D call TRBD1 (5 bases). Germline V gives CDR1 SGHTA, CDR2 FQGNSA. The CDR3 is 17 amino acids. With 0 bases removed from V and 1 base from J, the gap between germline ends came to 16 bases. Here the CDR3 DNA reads TGTGCCAGCAGCTTAGCGGGAATAGGTGGGGCTTCCTACGAGCAGTACTTC. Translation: CASSLAGIGGASYEQYF.

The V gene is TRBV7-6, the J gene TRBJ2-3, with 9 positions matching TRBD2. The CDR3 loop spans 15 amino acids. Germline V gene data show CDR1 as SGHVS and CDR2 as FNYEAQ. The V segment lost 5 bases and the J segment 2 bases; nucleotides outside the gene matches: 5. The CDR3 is CASSRRLADTDTQYF. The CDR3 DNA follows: TGTGCCAGCAGCCGAAGACTAGCGGACACAGATACGCAGTATTTT.

For the CDR3, the DNA is TGTGCCAGCAGCTTAGGGCGGTTATCCTACGAGCAGTACTTC. It yields the protein CASSLGRLSYEQYF. The rearrangement joins TRBV7-9 to TRBJ2-7; D not resolved. From germline, CDR1 is SEHNR and CDR2 FQNEAQ (reference sequence). This CDR3 is built from 14 residues. V was clipped by 1 base and J by 1 base, with 8 bases between them.

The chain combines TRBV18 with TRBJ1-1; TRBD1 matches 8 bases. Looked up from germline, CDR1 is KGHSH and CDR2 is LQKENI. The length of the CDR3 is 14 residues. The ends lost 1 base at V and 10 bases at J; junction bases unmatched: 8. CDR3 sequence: CASSPQKDRDPAFF. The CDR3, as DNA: TGTGCCAGCTCACCACAAAAGGACAGGGATCCAGCTTTCTTT.

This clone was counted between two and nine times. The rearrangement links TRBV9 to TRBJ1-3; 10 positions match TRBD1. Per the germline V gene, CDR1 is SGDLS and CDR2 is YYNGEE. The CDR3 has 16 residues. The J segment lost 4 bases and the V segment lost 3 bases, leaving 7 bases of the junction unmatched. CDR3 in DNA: TGTGCCAGCAGCGCTTCGACAGGGGGCGTAGGAAACACCATATATTTT. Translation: CASSASTGGVGNTIYF.

The CDR3 sequence: CASSLRVAGGEQYF. CDR3 DNA sequence: TGTGCCAGCAGCTTGAGAGTAGCAGGGGGCGAGCAGTACTTC. The rearrangement joins TRBV11-3 to TRBJ2-5, with 7 bases lining up with TRBD1. The assigned J gene may be wrong: the sequence end matches TRBJ2-7 better. The length of the CDR3 is 14 residues. CDR1 SGHNT and CDR2 YENEEA come from the germline V gene.

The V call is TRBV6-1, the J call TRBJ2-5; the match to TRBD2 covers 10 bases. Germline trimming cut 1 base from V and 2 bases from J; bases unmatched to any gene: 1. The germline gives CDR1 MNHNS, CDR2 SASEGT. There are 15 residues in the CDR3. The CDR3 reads CASSEVAGGQETQYF. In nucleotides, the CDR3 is TGTGCCAGCAGTGAAGTAGCGGGGGGTCAAGAGACCCAGTACTTC.

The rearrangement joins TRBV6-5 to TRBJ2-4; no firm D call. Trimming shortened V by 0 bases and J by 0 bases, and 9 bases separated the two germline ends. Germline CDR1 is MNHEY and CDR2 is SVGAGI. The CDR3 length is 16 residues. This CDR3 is CASSYSRILAKNIQYF. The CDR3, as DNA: TGTGCCAGCAGTTACTCCAGAATCTTAGCCAAAAACATTCAGTACTTC.